This T cell receptor beta chain is from a study of CD8+CD57+ T cells in acquired aplastic anemia. Study-wide background: The average for DNA from sorted CD4+ and CD8+ cells was 3 to 4 ug.

Study-wide results and limits: No significant difference in CD8+ Simpson's diversity was found between patients and controls. Patients had around 30 CD8+ CDR3 sequences in common with controls (the shared set).

All patients picked for sequencing had shown, by flow cytometry, an expansion of CD8+CD57+ cells. In this sample, this clonotype turned up a few times. The antigen is not known. Genomic DNA, serving as template, underwent TCR beta VDJ and CDR3 profiling. Using its own MiXCR run on the reads, TCRdb lists one record per CDR3 protein. Of about half a million distinct CDR3 sequences listed, around 32% are singletons. The sequence derives from a human donor with aplastic anemia. Sequencing was performed on sorted CD4+, CD8+, or CD8+CD57+ T cells (not recorded which) from PBMCs.

CDR3 sequence: CASSFDYASPLHF. The DNA for the CDR3 is TGTGCCAGCAGCTTCGACTACGCGTCACCCCTCCACTTT. This sequence joins TRBV7-2 and TRBJ1-6; D unresolved. V was pared by 3 bases and J by 10 bases, with 10 bases between. CDR3 length: 13 residues. Per the germline V gene, CDR1 is SGHTA and CDR2 is FQGNSA.